This TCR beta chain was recovered during a study of T cell clonality in common variable immunodeficiency. Notes on the study in general: Common variable immunodeficiency TCR beta sequences reportedly had fewer deletions and N-nucleotide insertions.

This clone occurred a few times. Its antigen is unknown. Read coverage stops 3 residues before the CDR3 terminus; the germline J gene supplies the remainder. Patients and controls were mostly of Caucasian heritage. Assay used: immunoSEQ multiplex PCR; TCRdb lists only in-frame clones, some missing. The table lists 14,000 or so clones, with no singletons. The length of the CDR3 is 15 residues. Germline V CDR1 and CDR2: PRHDT, FYEKMQ (reference sequence). The germline V and J ends were trimmed by 5 bases and 7 bases, with 15 bases remaining between them. The sample comprised peripheral blood mononuclear cells. The receptor comes from a human donor with common variable immunodeficiency. The chain carries TRBV13 and TRBJ1-6; D is perhaps TRBD1 (6 bases). The DNA read from the CDR3 is TGTGCCAGCAGCAACGGCGACAGGAGCAATTCACCC. This translates into CASSNGDRSNSP. The entire CDR3 sequence reads CASSNGDRSNSPLHF. Full variable domain (missing parts from reference TRBV13 and TRBJ1-6): AAGVIQSPRHLIKEKRETATLKCYPIPRHDTVYWYQQGPGQDPQFLISFYEKMQSDKGSIPDRFSAQQFSDYHSELNMSSLELGDSALYFCASSNGDRSNSPLHFGNGTRLTVT.